The text below deals with one TCR beta chain. These data are taken from a study of blood T cell repertoires in COVID-19. TCRdb's table, derived via immunoSEQ multiplex PCR, lists solely in-frame clones and lacks some. The data show roughly 71,000 clones, approximately 87% seen once. The germline V and J ends were trimmed by 5 bases and 8 bases, with 15 bases remaining between them. Germline loops: CDR1 LNHDA, CDR2 SQIVND (reference sequence). This CDR3 contains 13 residues. The V gene is TRBV19, the J gene TRBJ1-2; D not certain. Sequenced sample: peripheral blood. The receptor was derived from a woman at least 80 years old with acute or convalescent COVID-19. CDR3 nucleotides: TGTGCCAGTAGTGCGGACTTCAGAGGGGGCTACACCTTC. Its protein is CASSADFRGGYTF.